The entry below gives a single TCR beta chain sequence along with its context. Its antigen remains unidentified. The data were produced by immunoSEQ multiplex PCR, yet TCRdb's version contains in-frame clones alone and is incomplete. The sample records 250,000 to 300,000 clones, 90% to 95% being singletons. From germline, CDR1 is LNHDA and CDR2 SQIVND (reference sequence). V dropped 3 bases and J dropped 7 bases, with 12 bases sitting between them. This CDR3 region has 13 residues. The data are from a study of T cell responses to AZD1222 COVID-19 vaccine. The analysis combined second doses at about 4 or about 12 weeks. General study points: Per reports, nearly half of all spike-specific TCRs target regions that are unmutated in variants. Researchers report vaccine-associated CD4 TCRs spanning spike, with dominance at 160-218 and 743-854.

The specimen comprised peripheral blood, sampled 28 days after the second AZD1222 dose. The V and J genes are TRBV19 and TRBJ2-5, with D unclear. The sequence was collected from an adult who received the AZD1222 COVID-19 vaccine. CDR3 protein: CASSMGRSLTQYF. Written as DNA, the CDR3 is TGTGCCAGTAGTATGGGCAGGAGCCTGACCCAGTACTTC.